Listed below are T cell receptor beta chains from one sample, sequenced in a study of CD8 T cells in ankylosing spondylitis. TCRdb itself ran the 5' RACE reads through MiXCR, one entry per CDR3 protein. The sample includes under 250,000 distinct CDR3 sequences, approximately 12% seen only once; the top ten take 6% to 7.5%. The sequenced sample consisted of blood, either unsorted or a sorted T cell fraction (not recorded which). These TCRs come from a male donor with ankylosing spondylitis or in good health (not recorded which). Both conserved end residues are part of each CDR3. D genes are given only for firm matches. Clone size appears in some rows only: once, few, many, or a class for an expanded clone.

TRBJ1-3 | 16 | . | TRBD1 | TRBV29-1 | TGCAGCCCGCGGGGAGGGGGCCCCCTCTCTGGAAACACCATATATTTT | CSPRGGGPLSGNTIYF
TRBJ1-1 | 14 | . | TRBD1 | TRBV10-3 | TGTGCCATCAGTGAGAACAGGGGGGGGACTGAAGCTTTCTTT | CAISENRGGTEAFF
TRBJ2-2 | 17 | many | . | TRBV7-3 | TGTGCCAGCAGCCCTGAGGGGATCCGAACAAGTACCGGGGAGCTGTTTTTT | CASSPEGIRTSTGELFF
TRBJ2-1 | 12 | few | . | TRBV19 | TGTGCCAGTAGTATAGTGGGGAATGAGCAGTTCTTC | CASSIVGNEQFF
TRBJ1-1 | 14 | . | . | TRBV2 | TGTGCCAGCAGTGAGTCCAAGATGAACACTGAAGCTTTCTTT | CASSESKMNTEAFF
TRBJ2-1 | 16 | many | . | TRBV27 | TGTGCCAGCAGTTTAAGGGTCGGGGCAGGGATCTATGAGCAGTTCTTC | CASSLRVGAGIYEQFF
TRBJ2-1 | 17 | many | TRBD2 | TRBV24-1 | TGTGCCACCAGTGACCCAGGACTAGCGGGAGCCGTTGGTGAGCAGTTCTTC | CATSDPGLAGAVGEQFF
TRBJ1-2 | 14 | many | . | TRBV9 | TGTGCCAGCAGCCGCCCAGGGACGAGCTATGGCTACACCTTC | CASSRPGTSYGYTF
TRBJ2-2 | 14 | many | . | TRBV12-3/TRBV12-4 | TGTGCCAGCATCCGTCGGGGACCCACCGGGGAGCTGTTTTTT | CASIRRGPTGELFF
TRBJ2-2 | 16 | many | . | TRBV9 | TGTGCCAGCAGTAAAAAGGGGCAATTTAACACCGGGGAGCTGTTTTTT | CASSKKGQFNTGELFF
TRBJ2-1 | 18 | many | . | TRBV28 | TGTGCCAGCAGTTTAACTAATTGGGGCAGGGGATGGGACAATGAGCAGTTCTTC | CASSLTNWGRGWDNEQFF
TRBJ1-5 | 16 | . | . | TRBV6-1 | TGTGCCAGCAGCCCTAATGAAGGATCAGGCAATCAGCCCCAGCATTTT | CASSPNEGSGNQPQHF
TRBJ1-2 | 14 | many | TRBD1 | TRBV5-1 | TGCGCCAGCAGCCGGGACAGACCGATCGATGGCTACACCTTC | CASSRDRPIDGYTF
TRBJ2-7 | 14 | many | TRBD1 | TRBV29-1 | TGCAGCGTGAAAGGGACAGGGGGCGGGTACGAGCAGTACTTC | CSVKGTGGGYEQYF
TRBJ1-1 | 12 | many | . | TRBV12-3/TRBV12-4 | TGTGCCAGCAGTTTAGAGAACACTGAAGCTTTCTTT | CASSLENTEAFF
TRBJ1-3 | 18 | many | TRBD1 | TRBV28 | TGTGCCAGCAGTTTATGGACGAGACAGGGTTTTTCGAGAAACACCATATATTTT | CASSLWTRQGFSRNTIYF
TRBJ1-6 | 15 | many | . | TRBV20-1 | TGCAGTGCTAGAGGCGGGTTGGGGGCCGGTTCACCCCTCCACTTT | CSARGGLGAGSPLHF
TRBJ2-3 | 16 | many | TRBD1 | TRBV5-1 | TGCGCCAGCACCCCCGGCAGGGGGCGCATTCCAGATACGCAGTATTTT | CASTPGRGRIPDTQYF
TRBJ1-2 | 14 | . | TRBD1 | TRBV2 | TGTGCCAGCAGGTGGACAGGGATTCGGGGCGGCTACACCTTC | CASRWTGIRGGYTF
TRBJ2-2 | 14 | many | . | TRBV5-1 | TGCGCCAGCACCCGCTCCGGGAGCATCGGGGAGCTGTTTTTT | CASTRSGSIGELFF
TRBJ2-7 | 18 | few | TRBD2 | TRBV5-1 | TGCGCCAGCAGCCCGCGACCAGCGGGAGGGCACGACTCCTACGAGCAGTACTTC | CASSPRPAGGHDSYEQYF
TRBJ1-1 | 12 | many | . | TRBV5-5 | TGTGCCAGCAGCTTCGACAGTCTCCAAGCTTTCTTT | CASSFDSLQAFF
TRBJ2-7 | 14 | many | . | TRBV5-1 | TGCGCCAGCAGCCCGACGACTAGTTTCGGCGAGCAGTACTTC | CASSPTTSFGEQYF
TRBJ2-5 | 12 | few | . | TRBV2 | TGTGCCAGCAATCCGGATGGGCAGACCCAGTACTTC | CASNPDGQTQYF
TRBJ2-7 | 11 | few | . | TRBV29-1 | TGCAGCGTGGTACAGGTCTACGAGCAGTACTTC | CSVVQVYEQYF
TRBJ2-1 | 13 | few | TRBD2 | TRBV7-9 | TGTGCCAGCAGATCCTCGACTAGCCTAGAGTTAATCTTC | CASRSSTSLELIF
TRBJ2-1 | 15 | many | . | TRBV5-1 | TGCGCCAGCAGCTTGGTGTCCCCAAGCGCGGTTGAGCAGTTCTTC | CASSLVSPSAVEQFF
TRBJ2-4 | 15 | . | TRBD2 | TRBV3-1 | TGTGCCAGCAGCCCAGGGACTAGCGGAGTAAACATTCAGTACTTC | CASSPGTSGVNIQYF